One sample yielded the 10 T cell receptor beta chains listed below, sequenced in a study of blood T cell repertoires in COVID-19. Generated by immunoSEQ multiplex PCR, the TCRdb table keeps only in-frame clones and is missing some. Of approximately 230,000 clones in the sample, about four fifths were seen once. The sequenced sample consisted of peripheral blood. The receptor source for this set is an elderly man with acute or convalescent COVID-19.

The DNA of the CDR3 is TGTGCCAGCAGTTCCCAGCGGGGGGACTACAATGAGCAGTTCTTC. Amino acid sequence: CASSSQRGDYNEQFF. The gene calls are TRBV6-5 and TRBJ2-1; 9 positions agree with TRBD2. Trimming at V came to 4 bases and at J to 3 bases, leaving 4 bases not matched to a gene. Germline values: CDR1 MNHEY, CDR2 SVGAGI. The CDR3 runs to 15 residues.

V usage is TRBV7-2 and J usage is TRBJ1-3; no firm D call. The V gene lost 5 bases and the J gene lost 1 base, with 12 bases spanning the gap. The germline gives CDR1 SGHTA, CDR2 FQGNSA. The CDR3 sequence is 15 residues long. This CDR3 is CASSPEMRSGNTIYF. The CDR3 bases are TGTGCCAGCAGCCCCGAGATGAGGTCTGGAAACACCATATATTTT.

The chain combines TRBV15 with TRBJ2-3; 8 bases align to TRBD2. Germline V gives CDR1 LNHNV, CDR2 YYDKDF (reference sequence). The CDR3 totals 18 residues. Losses at the gene ends were 1 base for V and 2 bases for J; bases not matched to a gene: 11. The CDR3 spells CATSRVRTSWGITDTQYF. The CDR3 bases are TGTGCCACCAGCAGAGTAAGGACTAGCTGGGGAATCACAGATACGCAGTATTTT.

This chain connects TRBV9 to TRBJ2-3; D might be TRBD2 (6 bases). Germline V lookup: CDR1 SGDLS, CDR2 YYNGEE. V dropped 7 bases and J dropped 0 bases, with 15 bases sitting between them. CDR3 length: 15 amino acids. The CDR3 DNA reads TGTGCCAGCTCCCAAGTGCGGGGCAGCACAGATACGCAGTATTTT. Translation gives CASSQVRGSTDTQYF.

The rearrangement links TRBV3-1 (or the pseudogene TRBV3-2) to TRBJ2-2, with a possible D match to TRBD2 (7 bases). The CDR3 extends over 15 amino acids. V was trimmed by 11 bases and J by 4 bases, leaving 20 bases between them. Germline CDR1 is LGHDT and CDR2 is YNNKEL (reference sequence). In nucleotides, the CDR3 is TGTGCCGCAAGTAGGGGGGGGCCGAGCACCGGGGAGCTGTTTTTT. Encoded protein: CAASRGGPSTGELFF.

This chain connects TRBV6-1 to TRBJ1-5; 11 positions agree with TRBD1. The ends lost 4 bases at V and 6 bases at J; junction bases unmatched: 8. Germline V lookup: CDR1 MNHNS, CDR2 SASEGT. The CDR3 is 16 residues long. The CDR3 nucleotides are TGTGCCAGCAGTGGTCGACCGGGACAGGGGGGTCAGCCCCAGCATTTT. Its protein is CASSGRPGQGGQPQHF.

The J gene is TRBJ1-1, the V gene TRBV6-5; 12 positions match TRBD1. The CDR3 extends over 15 amino acids. Germline loops: CDR1 MNHEY, CDR2 SVGAGI. V was clipped by 7 bases and J by 4 bases; unmatched bases: 7. CDR3 DNA: TGTGCCAGCATCCGGGACAGGGGGCCTGTCACTGAAGCTTTCTTT. Translated, it gives CASIRDRGPVTEAFF.

The J gene is TRBJ1-2, the V gene TRBV15; D remains ambiguous. The V and J ends lost 0 bases and 1 base respectively, with 12 bases between them. This CDR3 has 16 residues. Germline-derived CDR1 and CDR2 are LNHNV and YYDKDF (reference sequence). The CDR3: CATSRDLAADNYGYTF. Here the CDR3 DNA reads TGTGCCACCAGCAGAGACCTAGCTGCCGATAACTATGGCTACACCTTC.

V gene TRBV6-1 combines with J gene TRBJ2-7; D is perhaps TRBD2 (6 bases). The CDR3 runs to 14 residues. Between the trimmed V and J ends, which lost 3 bases and 4 bases, there was a span of 13 bases. CDR1 is MNHNS, CDR2 SASEGT, per germline. The CDR3 reads CASSDSGRRYEQYF. The CDR3 bases are TGTGCCAGCAGTGATAGCGGACGGAGGTACGAGCAGTACTTC.

This sequence joins TRBV12-3 or TRBV12-4 and TRBJ1-4; perhaps TRBD1 as D (6 bases). Trimming removed 5 bases at V and 8 bases at J, with 12 bases between. There are 13 residues in the CDR3. CDR3 coding DNA: TGTGCCAGCAGTAATCCGGGACACGAAAAACTGTTTTTT. Protein sequence: CASSNPGHEKLFF.